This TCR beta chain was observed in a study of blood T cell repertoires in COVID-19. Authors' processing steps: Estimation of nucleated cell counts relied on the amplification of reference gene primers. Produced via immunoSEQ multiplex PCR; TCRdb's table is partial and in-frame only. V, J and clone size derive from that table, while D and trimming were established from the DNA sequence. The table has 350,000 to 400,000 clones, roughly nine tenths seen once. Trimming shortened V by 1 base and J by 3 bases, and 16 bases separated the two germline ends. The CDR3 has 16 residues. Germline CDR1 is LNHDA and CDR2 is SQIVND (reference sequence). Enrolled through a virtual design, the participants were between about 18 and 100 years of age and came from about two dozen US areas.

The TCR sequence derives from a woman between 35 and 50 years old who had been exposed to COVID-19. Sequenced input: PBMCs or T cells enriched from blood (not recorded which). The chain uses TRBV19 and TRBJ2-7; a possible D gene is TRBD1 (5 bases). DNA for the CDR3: TGTGCCAGTAGTATAGGGGCAGGGCTAAATATCTACGAGCAGTACTTC. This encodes CASSIGAGLNIYEQYF.